The sequence of this TCR beta chain was determined in a study of T cell changes during pregnancy in multiple sclerosis (dated by TCRdb to about 2019). For the wider study: The study examined how the T cell repertoire changed over the course of pregnancy in women with multiple sclerosis.

Taken from cysteine to phenylalanine, the CDR3 has 15 residues. The entry retains the CDR3 DNA only, 45 bases that are in frame from base 1. Trimming takes 7 bases off V and 1 base off J; junction bases not matched to a gene: 10. Via the germline V gene, CDR1 is MNHNS and CDR2 SASEGT. A note on this clone: Its antigen target is currently unknown. No base qualities exist here, and no much larger clone lies one base off it.

Library preparation used the immunoSEQ multiplex PCR assay. As stored in TCRdb, this immuneACCESS dataset retains in-frame rearrangements with V and J assigned. A fraction of the clones does not appear; measured against another copy, unresolved V genes explain less than half of the discrepancy, and the remainder lacks a known reason. Across this sample there are 93,000 or so clones, with around 90% seen only once. Around 0.93% of the sample comes from the top ten. The clonotype originates from a female donor with multiple sclerosis, enrolled in a pregnancy study. Recombination joined TRBV6-1 with TRBJ2-7; TRBD1 matches 7 bases in the middle. The source was peripheral blood, collected before pregnancy. The bases read TGTGCCAGCACTTCCCGACAGGGTAGGTCCTACGAGCAGTACTTC. Its protein reads: CASTSRQGRSYEQYF.